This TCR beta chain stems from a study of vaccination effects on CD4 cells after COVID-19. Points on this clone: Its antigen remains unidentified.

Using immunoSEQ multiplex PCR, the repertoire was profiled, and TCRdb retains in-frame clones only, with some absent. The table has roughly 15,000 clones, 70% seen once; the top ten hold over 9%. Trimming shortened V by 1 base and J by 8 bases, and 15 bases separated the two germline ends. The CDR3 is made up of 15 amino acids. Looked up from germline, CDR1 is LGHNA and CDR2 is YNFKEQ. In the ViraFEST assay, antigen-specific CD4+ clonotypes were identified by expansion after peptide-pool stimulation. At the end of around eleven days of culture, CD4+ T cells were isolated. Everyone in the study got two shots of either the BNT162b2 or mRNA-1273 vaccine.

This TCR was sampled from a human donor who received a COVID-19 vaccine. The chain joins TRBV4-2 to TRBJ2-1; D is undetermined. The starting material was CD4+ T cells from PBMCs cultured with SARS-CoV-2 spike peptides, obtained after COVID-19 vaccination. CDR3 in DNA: TGTGCCAGCAGCCAAGGGGCGGTGGGGATCGATGAGCAGTTCTTC. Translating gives CASSQGAVGIDEQFF.